Presented here are 13 T cell receptor beta chains from one specimen sequenced in a study of identical twins. TCRdb passed the 5' RACE reads through MiXCR, listing each CDR3 protein once. This sample has more than 1.5 million distinct CDR3 sequences, with 32% found just once. Sequencing was carried out using cord blood. These receptors were collected from a newborn girl in good health.

This clonotype was observed a handful of times. This rearrangement joins TRBV5-1 to TRBJ2-2; 9 bases map to TRBD2. The CDR3 has 15 residues. Germline loops: CDR1 SGHRS, CDR2 YFSETQ. V trimming: 9 bases; J trimming: 3 bases; junction bases outside the gene matches: 9. Here the CDR3 reads CAIPWGLAYTGELFF. CDR3 in DNA: TGCGCCATCCCATGGGGACTAGCCTACACCGGGGAGCTGTTTTTT.

The gene calls are TRBV28 and TRBJ1-6; D perhaps matches TRBD1 (6 bases). CDR1 is MDHEN, CDR2 SYDVKM, per germline. CDR3 length equals 16 residues. Trimming took 6 bases from V and 7 from J, leaving 19 bases between them. The CDR3 here is CASRQPGGGDNSPLHF. The DNA for the CDR3 is TGTGCCAGCAGACAACCGGGTGGGGGCGACAATTCACCCCTCCACTTT.

This chain uses TRBV5-6 with TRBJ2-7; no definite D call. Germline-derived CDR1 and CDR2 are SGHDT and YYEEEE. CDR3 size: 16 residues. Between the trimmed V and J ends, which lost 1 base and 2 bases, there was a span of 16 bases. CDR3 in DNA: TGTGCCAGCAGCTTGCAATCGCCCCAAAATACCTACGAGCAGTACTTC. Protein sequence: CASSLQSPQNTYEQYF.

The chain is built from TRBV3-1 and TRBJ2-7, with 9 bases that match TRBD2. The CDR3 totals 15 residues. The germline V gene encodes CDR1 LGHDT and CDR2 YNNKEL (reference sequence). Trimming took 3 bases from V and 3 from J; bases not matched to a gene: 6. CDR3 bases: TGTGCCAGCAGCCATGTAGCGGGAGCGGGCTACGAGCAGTACTTC. It codes for CASSHVAGAGYEQYF.

This clonotype occurred a few times. The chain employs TRBV7-6 and TRBJ1-2, with 10 bases identical to TRBD1. The J segment lost 7 bases and the V segment lost 2 bases, leaving 7 bases of the junction unmatched. Germline V gene lookup returns CDR1 SGHVS and CDR2 FNYEAQ. The CDR3 contains 15 residues. The DNA of the CDR3 is TGTGCCAGCAGCTTAACCGGGACAGGGGCCGGTGGCTACACCTTC. Protein product: CASSLTGTGAGGYTF. Full variable domain (rest looked up from reference TRBV7-6 and TRBJ1-2): GAGVSQSPRYKVTKRGQDVALRCDPISGHVSLYWYRQALGQGPEFLTYFNYEAQQDKSGLPNDRFSAERPEGSISTLTIQRTEQRDSAMYRCASSLTGTGAGGYTFGSGTRLTVV.

With respect to this clonotype: Germline is not matched at one junction end, which may reflect a read error. The rearrangement links TRBV29-1 to TRBJ1-2, with 10 bases lining up with TRBD1. CDR3 length: 14 amino acids. CDR1 and CDR2 from the germline V gene are SQVTM and ANQGSEA. The CDR3 protein is CGVAVDRGDYGYTF. The CDR3 DNA sequence: TGCGGCGTGGCCGTGGACAGGGGGGACTATGGCTACACCTTC. Full variable domain (remainder filled in from reference TRBV29-1 and TRBJ1-2): SAVISQKPSRDICQRGTSLTIQCQVDSQVTMMFWYRQQPGQSLTLIATANQGSEATYESGFVIDKFPISRPNLTFSTLTVSNMSPEDSSIYLCGVAVDRGDYGYTFGSGTRLTVV.

The gene calls are TRBV27 and TRBJ2-5; 8 nucleotides agree with TRBD1. The J call may be in error: the DNA end matches TRBJ2-7 better. The CDR3 has 15 residues. CDR1 MNHEY and CDR2 SMNVEV come from the germline V gene (reference sequence). This CDR3 reads CASSSPQQGVYEQYF. The CDR3, as DNA: TGTGCCAGCAGTTCTCCTCAACAGGGGGTCTACGAGCAGTACTTC.

This clonotype was counted between two and nine times. The gene calls are TRBV12-3 or TRBV12-4 and TRBJ2-7, with D possibly matching TRBD2 (6 bases). The V gene lost 3 bases and the J gene lost 5 bases, with 14 bases spanning the gap. The CDR3 has 14 amino acids. In DNA, the CDR3 is TGTGCCAGCAGTTTCACTACTAGCAGTAACGAGCAGTACTTC. It yields the protein CASSFTTSSNEQYF.

In its sample, this clonotype was seen a few times. V gene TRBV7-9 combines with J gene TRBJ2-3, with 7 bases fitting TRBD2. V was pared by 5 bases and J by 2 bases, with 7 bases of the junction left unmatched. Germline V gene sequence: CDR1 SEHNR, CDR2 FQNEAQ (reference sequence). The CDR3 spans 15 residues. The CDR3 protein is CASSASSGYTDTQYF. CDR3 nucleotides: TGTGCCAGCAGCGCATCTAGCGGCTACACAGATACGCAGTATTTT.

In its sample, this clonotype was seen many times. This chain connects TRBV10-3 to TRBJ2-1; 12 nucleotides line up with TRBD2. CDR3 length equals 17 residues. Germline V gene data show CDR1 as ENHRY and CDR2 as SYGVKD. With 0 bases clipped from V and 3 bases from J, the junction kept 3 bases outside the gene matches. The CDR3 bases are TGTGCCATCAGTGAGTCGACGACTAGCGGGGGCTACAATGAGCAGTTCTTC. Protein product: CAISESTTSGGYNEQFF.

Only a few counts were recorded for this clonotype. V and J are TRBV7-2 and TRBJ2-1; no firm D call. Trimming left V 5 bases short and J 12 bases short, with 11 bases between. This CDR3 comprises 11 residues. Germline V lookup: CDR1 SGHTA, CDR2 FQGNSA. CDR3 amino acids: CASSPDFPQFF. The DNA of the CDR3 is TGTGCCAGCAGCCCAGACTTCCCGCAGTTCTTC.

The gene calls are TRBV20-1 and TRBJ1-4, with D hard to call. The CDR3 runs 14 residues. With 3 bases removed from V and 5 bases from J, the gap between germline ends came to 13 bases. Germline CDR1 DFQATT, CDR2 SNEGSKA (reference sequence). For the CDR3, the DNA is TGCAGTGCTAGTTTACGCCTCGCGAATGAAAAACTGTTTTTT. It codes for CSASLRLANEKLFF.

In its sample, this clonotype was seen many times. This chain joins TRBV28 and TRBJ2-7; D is unresolved. Germline CDR1 reads MDHEN; CDR2 reads SYDVKM. V lost 6 bases and J lost 2, with 8 bases in between. CDR3 size: 12 residues. CDR3 in DNA: TGTGCCAGCAGATCCCCACCCTACGAGCAGTACTTC. Encoded protein: CASRSPPYEQYF.